Listed here is a single T cell receptor (beta chain). Produced via immunoSEQ multiplex PCR; TCRdb's table is partial and in-frame only. The repertoire consists of approximately 140,000 clones, with 93% occurring once and the leading ten covering around 5.4%. The data stem from a study of control samples from healthy donors and cancer patients. CDR1 and CDR2 (germline): MNHNY, SVGAGI (reference sequence). This CDR3 is 15 amino acids long. V was trimmed by 8 bases and J by 0 bases, leaving 16 bases between them. V gene TRBV6-6 combines with J gene TRBJ1-1; D is unresolved. Sequenced sample: blood. This receptor was identified in a man aged 18 to 30 in good health. The CDR3 DNA follows: TGTGCCAGCTCCAAAACCTGGTGGCTGAACACTGAAGCTTTCTTT. It codes for CASSKTWWLNTEAFF.